The rows below give T cell receptor beta chains drawn from one sample of a study of siplizumab effects on memory and regulatory T cells. Sequenced by immunoSEQ multiplex PCR; TCRdb stores in-frame clones only, minus some. The sample consists of approximately 94,000 clones, about 94% of them appearing once. The sequenced sample was non-Treg CD4+ T cells sorted from blood. All receptors derive from a human donor in good health. Both conserved end residues are part of each CDR3. A D gene is named only where the DNA matches it firmly. Size tells how often a clone was seen (once, few, many) or the class of an expanded clone, and some rows leave it out.

cdr3_nt: TGTGCCAGCTCACCGCCCTCCAGTGGATCGAACTATGGCTACACCTTC; cdr3_aa: CASSPPSSGSNYGYTF; d_call: NA; v_call: TRBV18; j_call: TRBJ1-2; clone_size: NA
cdr3_nt: TGCGCCAGCAGCGGGGGACAGGGATACAATGAGCAGTTCTTC; cdr3_aa: CASSGGQGYNEQFF; d_call: TRBD1; v_call: TRBV5-1; j_call: TRBJ2-1; clone_size: NA
cdr3_nt: TGTGCCAGCTCCAGGACTAGCTCCTACGAGCAGTACTTC; cdr3_aa: CASSRTSSYEQYF; d_call: TRBD2; v_call: TRBV18; j_call: TRBJ2-7; clone_size: NA
cdr3_nt: TGTGCCAGCCGATCCGGACAGCCCCGTCAGCCCCAGCATTTT; cdr3_aa: CASRSGQPRQPQHF; d_call: NA; v_call: TRBV28; j_call: TRBJ1-5; clone_size: NA
cdr3_nt: TGCAGGAGGGGAGGGATCAGCCACGAGCAGTACTTC; cdr3_aa: CRRGGISHEQYF; d_call: TRBD2; v_call: TRBV29-1; j_call: TRBJ2-7; clone_size: few
cdr3_nt: TGTGCCAGCAGTGAAAAATTTTCCCCTGCCGGGGAGCTGTTTTTT; cdr3_aa: CASSEKFSPAGELFF; d_call: NA; v_call: TRBV6-4; j_call: TRBJ2-2; clone_size: NA
cdr3_nt: TGTGCCAGCAGCCAGGGACAGGGAGGACTTAATGAAAAACTGTTTTTT; cdr3_aa: CASSQGQGGLNEKLFF; d_call: TRBD1; v_call: TRBV7-9; j_call: TRBJ1-4; clone_size: few
cdr3_nt: TGTGCCAGTAGTACCTGGGGGACAGGGGCAAACAATGAGCAGTTCTTC; cdr3_aa: CASSTWGTGANNEQFF; d_call: TRBD1; v_call: TRBV19; j_call: TRBJ2-1; clone_size: NA
cdr3_nt: TGTGCCAGCAGCTTGGGTGGGAGGGCCAATAGTGAGCAGTTCTTC; cdr3_aa: CASSLGGRANSEQFF; d_call: TRBD2; v_call: TRBV5-4; j_call: TRBJ2-1; clone_size: once
cdr3_nt: TGTGCCAGCAGCTTAATGACGGGGGGGATTAATAATTCACCCCTCCACTTT; cdr3_aa: CASSLMTGGINNSPLHF; d_call: NA; v_call: TRBV5-6; j_call: TRBJ1-6; clone_size: NA
cdr3_nt: TGTGCCAGCCGTATTACCGGGATCCCTTATGGCTACACCTTC; cdr3_aa: CASRITGIPYGYTF; d_call: NA; v_call: TRBV6-1; j_call: TRBJ1-2; clone_size: once
cdr3_nt: TGTGCCAGCAGTGAGCCCCTCGACAGGGACCGTAGTAATTCACCCCTCCACTTT; cdr3_aa: CASSEPLDRDRSNSPLHF; d_call: TRBD1; v_call: TRBV2; j_call: TRBJ1-6; clone_size: NA
cdr3_nt: TGTGCCAGCAGCTTACAGGGGGCCGAGACCCAGTACTTC; cdr3_aa: CASSLQGAETQYF; d_call: TRBD1; v_call: TRBV5-4; j_call: TRBJ2-5; clone_size: NA
cdr3_nt: TGTGCCAGCAGTGAGCCCAGGGGGCGGACTGAAGCTTTCTTT; cdr3_aa: CASSEPRGRTEAFF; d_call: TRBD1; v_call: TRBV6-4; j_call: TRBJ1-1; clone_size: NA
cdr3_nt: TGTGCTAGTGGACAAGGACTAGCGGGCGGGACCCAGTACTTC; cdr3_aa: CASGQGLAGGTQYF; d_call: TRBD2; v_call: TRBV12-5; j_call: TRBJ2-5; clone_size: once
cdr3_nt: TGTGCCAGCAGTGAATCGTCAGGATATCAGCCCCAGCATTTT; cdr3_aa: CASSESSGYQPQHF; d_call: NA; v_call: TRBV6-1; j_call: TRBJ1-5; clone_size: NA
cdr3_nt: TGTGCCAGCTCAGGACTAGCGGGAGGGCCGCGGGAGACCCAGTACTTC; cdr3_aa: CASSGLAGGPRETQYF; d_call: TRBD2; v_call: TRBV18; j_call: TRBJ2-5; clone_size: NA
cdr3_nt: TGTGCCAGCAGTGAAACAGGACAGGGGGCCTCTGGGGCCAACGTCCTGACTTTC; cdr3_aa: CASSETGQGASGANVLTF; d_call: TRBD1; v_call: TRBV6-1; j_call: TRBJ2-6; clone_size: NA
cdr3_nt: TGTGCCAGCAGCTTGGATCCAGGGGGGCCAGATACGCAGTATTTT; cdr3_aa: CASSLDPGGPDTQYF; d_call: NA; v_call: TRBV5-4; j_call: TRBJ2-3; clone_size: NA
cdr3_nt: TGTGCCAGCAGCCTAAGGGGTGGGGTCTCTGGAAACACCATATATTTT; cdr3_aa: CASSLRGGVSGNTIYF; d_call: NA; v_call: TRBV2; j_call: TRBJ1-3; clone_size: NA
cdr3_nt: TGTGCCAGCAAGGGCGGGAGTAGAGCCGGGGAGCTGTTTTTT; cdr3_aa: CASKGGSRAGELFF; d_call: TRBD2; v_call: TRBV6-1; j_call: TRBJ2-2; clone_size: NA
cdr3_nt: TGTGCCTCCAAACAGACCTTGAACACTGAAGCTTTCTTT; cdr3_aa: CASKQTLNTEAFF; d_call: NA; v_call: TRBV30; j_call: TRBJ1-1; clone_size: NA
cdr3_nt: TGTGCCAGCAGCTTAGGGACTAGCGGGAGGGAAGAGACCCAGTACTTC; cdr3_aa: CASSLGTSGREETQYF; d_call: TRBD2; v_call: TRBV11-3; j_call: TRBJ2-5; clone_size: NA
cdr3_nt: TGCGCCAGCAGCCAAGGGGACAGGGCCCAGGAGACCCAGTACTTC; cdr3_aa: CASSQGDRAQETQYF; d_call: TRBD1; v_call: TRBV4-1; j_call: TRBJ2-5; clone_size: NA
cdr3_nt: TGCGCCAGCAGCCAAGGACTAGCGGGAGGGGAAGATACGCAGTATTTT; cdr3_aa: CASSQGLAGGEDTQYF; d_call: TRBD2; v_call: TRBV4-1; j_call: TRBJ2-3; clone_size: NA
cdr3_nt: TGTGCCAGTAGAACGGGACAGGGACTCACCGGGGAGCTGTTTTTT; cdr3_aa: CASRTGQGLTGELFF; d_call: TRBD1; v_call: TRBV19; j_call: TRBJ2-2; clone_size: NA
cdr3_nt: TGTGCCAGTAGTATGGCTTACGGGACTAGCGGGAGTACATGCGTCTTC; cdr3_aa: CASSMAYGTSGSTCVF; d_call: TRBD2; v_call: TRBV19; j_call: TRBJ2-1; clone_size: NA
cdr3_nt: TGTGCCAGCAGCTCGATCCGGGGGGGACTCGCCGGGGAGCTGTTTTTT; cdr3_aa: CASSSIRGGLAGELFF; d_call: TRBD2; v_call: TRBV5-6; j_call: TRBJ2-2; clone_size: once
cdr3_nt: TGTGCCAGCAGCTCCGGGACAGGGCTGAATCAGCCCCAGCATTTT; cdr3_aa: CASSSGTGLNQPQHF; d_call: TRBD1; v_call: TRBV7-9; j_call: TRBJ1-5; clone_size: few
cdr3_nt: TGTGCCAGTAGTTTAGCGGGAGGGAAGCCCTACGAGCAGTACTTC; cdr3_aa: CASSLAGGKPYEQYF; d_call: TRBD2; v_call: TRBV19; j_call: TRBJ2-7; clone_size: NA
cdr3_nt: TGTGCCACCAGCAGAGAAGGACAGGGGACTCAGCCCCAGCATTTT; cdr3_aa: CATSREGQGTQPQHF; d_call: TRBD1; v_call: TRBV15; j_call: TRBJ1-5; clone_size: NA
cdr3_nt: TGTGCCAGCAGCTTTGGCACTGAAGCTTTCTTT; cdr3_aa: CASSFGTEAFF; d_call: NA; v_call: TRBV5-6; j_call: TRBJ1-1; clone_size: NA
cdr3_nt: TGTGCCAGCTCACCAAGCAGGCTAGCGGGATTGTCGAATGAGCAGTTCTTC; cdr3_aa: CASSPSRLAGLSNEQFF; d_call: TRBD2; v_call: TRBV18; j_call: TRBJ2-1; clone_size: NA
cdr3_nt: TGTGCCAGCAGCCCTCTTGCAACTAATGAAAAACTGTTTTTT; cdr3_aa: CASSPLATNEKLFF; d_call: NA; v_call: TRBV28; j_call: TRBJ1-4; clone_size: NA
cdr3_nt: TGTGCCAGCAGTTTTGGGGGTTATAATTCACCCCTCCACTTT; cdr3_aa: CASSFGGYNSPLHF; d_call: NA; v_call: TRBV28; j_call: TRBJ1-6; clone_size: NA
cdr3_nt: TGCGCCAGCAGCCAAAATCCATCTGAACCCACTAACTATGGCTACACCTTC; cdr3_aa: CASSQNPSEPTNYGYTF; d_call: NA; v_call: TRBV4-1; j_call: TRBJ1-2; clone_size: NA
cdr3_nt: TGTGCCAGTATCATCATCCGGGACAGGAAAAACATTCAGTACTTC; cdr3_aa: CASIIIRDRKNIQYF; d_call: TRBD1; v_call: TRBV19; j_call: TRBJ2-4; clone_size: NA
cdr3_nt: TGTGCCAGCAGCCAACAGGGTATGAATTCACCCCTCCACTTT; cdr3_aa: CASSQQGMNSPLHF; d_call: NA; v_call: TRBV11-3; j_call: TRBJ1-6; clone_size: NA
cdr3_nt: TGTGCCAGCAGTTTATGGGTTCAGGGGACTGGAAACACCATATATTTT; cdr3_aa: CASSLWVQGTGNTIYF; d_call: NA; v_call: TRBV28; j_call: TRBJ1-3; clone_size: few
cdr3_nt: TGCGCCAGCAGCCGGGGTGGATCTGGGGCCAACGTCCTGACTTTC; cdr3_aa: CASSRGGSGANVLTF; d_call: NA; v_call: TRBV5-1; j_call: TRBJ2-6; clone_size: NA
cdr3_nt: TGCGCCAGCAGCCTCGAAGCGGGGAGAGGGGCCCAGTACTTC; cdr3_aa: CASSLEAGRGAQYF; d_call: TRBD2; v_call: TRBV5-1; j_call: TRBJ2-5; clone_size: NA
cdr3_nt: TGTGCCAGCAGCTTAGGAGGCAGAACTGAAGCTTTCTTT; cdr3_aa: CASSLGGRTEAFF; d_call: NA; v_call: TRBV11-3; j_call: TRBJ1-1; clone_size: once
cdr3_nt: TGTGCCAGCATTCGGGGCTTTCAAGAGACCCAGTACTTC; cdr3_aa: CASIRGFQETQYF; d_call: NA; v_call: TRBV2; j_call: TRBJ2-5; clone_size: once
cdr3_nt: TGTGCCAGCAGCTTGAGAGGGATTTTGGACATTCAGTACTTC; cdr3_aa: CASSLRGILDIQYF; d_call: NA; v_call: TRBV11-3; j_call: TRBJ2-4; clone_size: NA
cdr3_nt: TGTGCCAGCAGTTTACGGCAGGGGGCCTACAATGAGCAGTTCTTC; cdr3_aa: CASSLRQGAYNEQFF; d_call: TRBD1; v_call: TRBV28; j_call: TRBJ2-1; clone_size: NA